The TCR beta chain under discussion was sequenced for a study of cytomegalovirus exposure and HLA in healthy donors (dated by TCRdb to 2016 to 2017). About the investigation overall: A later analysis indicated that the 120 or so validation repertoires were generated on the platform also employed for the approximately 690 repertoires of the first cohort. To predict cytomegalovirus infection status, the study combined high-throughput TCR immunosequencing, statistical association of individual TCRs with disease status, and machine learning. In addition to the first cohort of around 670 subjects, a separate validation cohort of 120 different subjects was used. The aim of the study was to test whether cataloging public T cell receptors could identify signatures of past pathogen exposure.

Separate from the roughly 660-subject first cohort, the validation cohort of about 130 subjects was the group to which the donors belonged. From a lookup of the germline V gene (reference sequence), CDR1 and CDR2 are DFQATT and SNEGSKA. The CDR3 starts with the cysteine, ends with the phenylalanine, and has 11 residues. The kept DNA is CDR3 alone, 33 bases in frame from the first base. V gives up 0 bases and J gives up 9 bases, and the segment between their germline ends measures 9 bases. Libraries were constructed by the immunoSEQ multiplex PCR assay. For the original study's pipeline: A statistical classification framework was developed to diagnose cytomegalovirus status using the catalog of TCR beta chain sequences. TCRdb took this table from immuneACCESS and kept in-frame rearrangements with V and J called. Such tables lack part of the clones; where checked against another copy, unresolved V genes explain under half of the gap, and the rest is unexplained. The V and J calls and the clone size are those of that table, but D and trimming were determined from the DNA. This sample holds 55,000 to 70,000 clones; about 90% were observed only once. The biggest ten clones account for about 3% of the sample.

Concerning this clone: Its cognate antigen has yet to be identified. Base qualities are not provided; no much larger clone lies one nucleotide away.

The investigation overall reported the following: A later analysis lacked HLA typing for the validation cohort, so it scored co-occurrence in that cohort across all 120 or so repertoires. Across donors, most TCR sequences were observed very rarely, whereas some public TCRs were present in many individuals. The study listed approximately 150 TCR beta chains as associated with cytomegalovirus. The authors suggested that the approach could potentially be extended to other disease states and immunological phenotypes. In vitro tests confirmed that a few of the cytomegalovirus-associated TCR beta chains recognize cytomegalovirus antigens. Cytomegalovirus status was reported to be diagnosed by the classifier with high specificity and sensitivity in both the original and validation cohorts. Subsequent analysis determined that TCRs grouped into clusters in the first cohort also showed a tendency toward co-occurrence across the approximately 120 validation repertoires, and approximately 93% of cluster scores exceeded 0.

This receptor was obtained from a man younger than 35 in good health and CMV-seronegative. The sample consisted of PBMCs. The sequence joins TRBV20-1 to TRBJ2-7; TRBD1 could be the D gene, as 6 bases match. The nucleotides are TGCAGTGCTAGAGATACAGGGTGGCAGTACTTC. Its translation reads: CSARDTGWQYF.